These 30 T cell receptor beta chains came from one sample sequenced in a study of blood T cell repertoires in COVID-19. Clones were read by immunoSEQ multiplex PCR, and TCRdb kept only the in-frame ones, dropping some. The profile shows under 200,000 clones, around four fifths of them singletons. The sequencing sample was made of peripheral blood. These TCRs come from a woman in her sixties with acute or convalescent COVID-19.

The chain's CDR3 is CASSLAGGFTDTQYF. Here the CDR3 DNA reads TGTGCCAGCAGCTTAGCGGGGGGGTTTACAGATACGCAGTATTTT. The rearrangement joins TRBV7-9 to TRBJ2-3; 7 nucleotides match TRBD2. CDR1 and CDR2 from the germline V gene are SEHNR and FQNEAQ (reference sequence). The CDR3 spans 15 residues. With V trimmed by 0 bases and J by 3 bases, 3 bases remained unmatched.

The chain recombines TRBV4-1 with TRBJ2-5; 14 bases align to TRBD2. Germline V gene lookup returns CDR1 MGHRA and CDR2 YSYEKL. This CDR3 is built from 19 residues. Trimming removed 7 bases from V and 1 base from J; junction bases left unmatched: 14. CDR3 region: CASTLGLAGASISQETQYF. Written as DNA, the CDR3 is TGCGCCAGCACCCTGGGACTAGCGGGGGCCTCGATTTCCCAAGAGACCCAGTACTTC.

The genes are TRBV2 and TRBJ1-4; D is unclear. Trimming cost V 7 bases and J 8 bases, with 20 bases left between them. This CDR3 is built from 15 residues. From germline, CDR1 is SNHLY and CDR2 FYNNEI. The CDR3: CASTLRYNSGEKLFF. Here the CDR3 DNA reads TGTGCCAGCACCCTGCGCTACAATTCCGGGGAAAAACTGTTTTTT.

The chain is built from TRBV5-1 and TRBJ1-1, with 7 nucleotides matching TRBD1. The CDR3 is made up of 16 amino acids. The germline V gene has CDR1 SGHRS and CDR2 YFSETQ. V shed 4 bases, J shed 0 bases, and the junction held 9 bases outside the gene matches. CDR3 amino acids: CASSILQGQMNTEAFF. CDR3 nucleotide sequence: TGCGCCAGCAGCATCCTCCAGGGACAGATGAACACTGAAGCTTTCTTT.

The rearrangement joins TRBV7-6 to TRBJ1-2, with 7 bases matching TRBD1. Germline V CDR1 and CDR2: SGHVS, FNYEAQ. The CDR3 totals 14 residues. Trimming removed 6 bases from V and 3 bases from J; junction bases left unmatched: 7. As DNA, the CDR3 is TGTGCCAGCAGTTCAGGGGGAGAGGACTATGGCTACACCTTC. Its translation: CASSSGGEDYGYTF.

The CDR3 loop reads CASSFSGGASETQYF. The CDR3 nucleotides are TGCGCCAGCAGCTTTAGCGGGGGGGCTTCGGAGACCCAGTACTTC. The chain carries TRBV5-1 and TRBJ2-5; TRBD2 agrees at 11 bases. The CDR3 is made up of 15 amino acids. Germline CDR1 SGHRS, CDR2 YFSETQ. The V segment lost 2 bases and the J segment 5 bases; nucleotides outside the gene matches: 5.

Here the CDR3 reads CSATSGGMQTETQYF. Here the CDR3 DNA reads TGCAGCGCGACTAGCGGGGGGATGCAAACGGAGACCCAGTACTTC. The chain links TRBV29-1 to TRBJ2-5; 13 nucleotides align to TRBD2. The germline CDR1 and CDR2 sequences are SQVTM and ANQGSEA. The CDR3 runs to 15 residues. Germline trimming cut 7 bases from V and 5 bases from J; bases unmatched to any gene: 10.

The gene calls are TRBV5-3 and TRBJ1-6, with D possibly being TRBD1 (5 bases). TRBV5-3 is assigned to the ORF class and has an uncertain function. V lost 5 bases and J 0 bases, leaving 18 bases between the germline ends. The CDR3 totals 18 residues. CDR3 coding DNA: TGTGCCAGAAGTTTACCAACGAACAGGAGCTCCTATAATTCACCCCTCCACTTT. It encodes CARSLPTNRSSYNSPLHF.

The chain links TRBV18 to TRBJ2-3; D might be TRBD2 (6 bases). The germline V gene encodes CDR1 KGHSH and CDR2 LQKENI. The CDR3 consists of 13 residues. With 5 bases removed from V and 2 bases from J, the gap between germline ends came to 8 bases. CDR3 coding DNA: TGTGCCAGCTCATGGGACTTCACAGATACGCAGTATTTT. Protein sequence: CASSWDFTDTQYF.

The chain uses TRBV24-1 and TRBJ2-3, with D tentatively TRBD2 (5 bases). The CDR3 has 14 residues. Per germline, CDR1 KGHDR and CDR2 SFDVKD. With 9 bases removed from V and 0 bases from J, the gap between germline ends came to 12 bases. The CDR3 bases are TGTGCCACCTCTGGACGGACTAGCACAGATACGCAGTATTTT. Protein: CATSGRTSTDTQYF.

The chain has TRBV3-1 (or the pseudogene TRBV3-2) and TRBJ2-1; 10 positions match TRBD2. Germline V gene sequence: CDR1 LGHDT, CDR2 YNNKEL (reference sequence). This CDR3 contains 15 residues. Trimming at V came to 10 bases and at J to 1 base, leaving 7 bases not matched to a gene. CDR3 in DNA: TGTGCCACTGGACTAGCGGTGAATTCCTACAATGAGCAGTTCTTC. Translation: CATGLAVNSYNEQFF.

The CDR3 loop reads CASSVGDSNTGELFF. Here the CDR3 DNA reads TGTGCCAGCAGCGTAGGGGACAGTAACACCGGGGAGCTGTTTTTT. The chain joins TRBV9 to TRBJ2-2, with 7 bases matching TRBD1. Germline lookup yields CDR1 SGDLS and CDR2 YYNGEE. This CDR3 contains 15 residues. With V trimmed by 0 bases and J by 2 bases, 1 base remained unmatched.

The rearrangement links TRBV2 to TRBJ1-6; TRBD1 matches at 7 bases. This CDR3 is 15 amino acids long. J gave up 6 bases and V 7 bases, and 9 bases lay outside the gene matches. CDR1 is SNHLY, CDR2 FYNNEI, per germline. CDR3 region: CASNERTGGNSPLHF. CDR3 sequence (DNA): TGTGCCAGCAATGAGAGGACAGGCGGTAATTCACCCCTCCACTTT.

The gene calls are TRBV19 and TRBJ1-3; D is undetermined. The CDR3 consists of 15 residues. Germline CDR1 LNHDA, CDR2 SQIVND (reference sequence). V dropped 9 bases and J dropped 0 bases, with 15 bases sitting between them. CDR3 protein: CASAPRWSSGNTIYF. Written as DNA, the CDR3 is TGTGCCAGCGCCCCCCGGTGGAGCTCTGGAAACACCATATATTTT.

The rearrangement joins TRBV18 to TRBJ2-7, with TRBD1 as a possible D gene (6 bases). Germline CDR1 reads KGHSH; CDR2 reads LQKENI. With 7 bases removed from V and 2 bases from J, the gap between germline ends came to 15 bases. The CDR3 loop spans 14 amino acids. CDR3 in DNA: TGTGCCAGCTTACCGGGACAAGGGGCCTACGAGCAGTACTTC. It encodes CASLPGQGAYEQYF.

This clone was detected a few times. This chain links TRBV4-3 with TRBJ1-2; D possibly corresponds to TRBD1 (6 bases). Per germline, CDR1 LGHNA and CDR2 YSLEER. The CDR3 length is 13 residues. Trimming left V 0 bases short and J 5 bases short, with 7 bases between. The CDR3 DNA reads TGCGCCAGCAGCCAAGATCAGGGGTATGGCTACACCTTC. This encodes CASSQDQGYGYTF.

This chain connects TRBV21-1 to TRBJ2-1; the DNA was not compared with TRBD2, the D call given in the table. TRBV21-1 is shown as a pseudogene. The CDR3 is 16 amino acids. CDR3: CASSKSRRGWDNEQFF. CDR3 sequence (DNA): TGTGCCAGCAGCAAATCTCGACGGGGGTGGGACAATGAGCAGTTCTTC.

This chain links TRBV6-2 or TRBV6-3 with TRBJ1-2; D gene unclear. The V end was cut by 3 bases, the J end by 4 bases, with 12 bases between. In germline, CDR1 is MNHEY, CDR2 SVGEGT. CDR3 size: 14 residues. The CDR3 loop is CASSYSSGSYGYTF. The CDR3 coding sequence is TGTGCCAGCAGTTATAGTTCAGGCTCCTATGGCTACACCTTC.

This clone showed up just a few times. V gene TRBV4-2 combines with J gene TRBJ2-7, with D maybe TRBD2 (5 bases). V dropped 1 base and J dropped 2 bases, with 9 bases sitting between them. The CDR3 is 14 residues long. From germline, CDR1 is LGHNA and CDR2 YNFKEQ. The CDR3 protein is CASSQASGAYEQYF. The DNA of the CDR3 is TGTGCCAGCAGCCAAGCGTCCGGGGCCTACGAGCAGTACTTC.

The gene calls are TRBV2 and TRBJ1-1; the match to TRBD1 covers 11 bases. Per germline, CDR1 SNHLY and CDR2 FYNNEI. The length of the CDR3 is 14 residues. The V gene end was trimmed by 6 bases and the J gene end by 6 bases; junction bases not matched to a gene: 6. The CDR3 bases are TGTGCCAGCAGAGGACAGGGGGCGAAGGCTGAAGCTTTCTTT. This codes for CASRGQGAKAEAFF. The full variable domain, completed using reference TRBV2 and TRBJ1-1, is EPEVTQTPSHQVTQMGQEVILRCVPISNHLYFYWYRQILGQKVEFLVSFYNNEISEKSEIFDDQFSVERPDGSNFTLKIRSTKLEDSAMYFCASRGQGAKAEAFFGQGTRLTVV.

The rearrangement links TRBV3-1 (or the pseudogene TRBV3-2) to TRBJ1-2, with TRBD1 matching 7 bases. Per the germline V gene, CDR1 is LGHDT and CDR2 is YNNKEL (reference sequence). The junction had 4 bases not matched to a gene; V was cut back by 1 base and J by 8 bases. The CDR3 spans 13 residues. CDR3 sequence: CASSQGLTGGYTF. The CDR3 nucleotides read TGTGCCAGCAGCCAAGGGCTGACAGGGGGCTACACCTTC.

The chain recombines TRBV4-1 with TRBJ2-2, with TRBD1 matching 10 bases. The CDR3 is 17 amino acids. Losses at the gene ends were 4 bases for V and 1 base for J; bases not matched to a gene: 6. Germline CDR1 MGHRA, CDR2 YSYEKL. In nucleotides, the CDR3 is TGCGCCAGCAGCCGAAACGGACAGGGGGGGAACACCGGGGAGCTGTTTTTT. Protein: CASSRNGQGGNTGELFF.

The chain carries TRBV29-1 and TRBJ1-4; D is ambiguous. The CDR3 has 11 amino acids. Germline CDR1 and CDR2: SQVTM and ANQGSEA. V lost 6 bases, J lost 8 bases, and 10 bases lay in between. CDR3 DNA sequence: TGCAGCGTCGCTACCGGGGAAAAACTGTTTTTT. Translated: CSVATGEKLFF.

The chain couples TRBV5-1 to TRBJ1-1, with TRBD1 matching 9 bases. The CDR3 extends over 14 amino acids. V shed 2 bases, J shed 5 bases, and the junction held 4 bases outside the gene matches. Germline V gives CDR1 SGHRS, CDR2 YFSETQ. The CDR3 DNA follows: TGCGCCAGCAGCTTCACAGGGGGCTGGACTGAAGCTTTCTTT. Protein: CASSFTGGWTEAFF. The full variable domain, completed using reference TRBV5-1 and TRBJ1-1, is KAGVTQTPRYLIKTRGQQVTLSCSPISGHRSVSWYQQTPGQGLQFLFEYFSETQRNKGNFPGRFSGRQFSNSRSEMNVSTLELGDSALYLCASSFTGGWTEAFFGQGTRLTVV.

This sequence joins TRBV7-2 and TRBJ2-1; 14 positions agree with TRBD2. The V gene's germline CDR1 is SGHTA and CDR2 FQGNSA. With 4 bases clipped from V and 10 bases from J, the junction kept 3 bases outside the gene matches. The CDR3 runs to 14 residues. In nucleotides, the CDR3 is TGTGCCAGCAGCTCCCGGACTAGCGGGGGGGAGCAGTTCTTC. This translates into CASSSRTSGGEQFF.

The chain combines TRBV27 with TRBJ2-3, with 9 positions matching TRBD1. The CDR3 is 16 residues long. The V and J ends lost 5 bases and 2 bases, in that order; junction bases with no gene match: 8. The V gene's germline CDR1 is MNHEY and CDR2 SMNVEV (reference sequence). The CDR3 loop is CASSPRGQGPTDTQYF. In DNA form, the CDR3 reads TGTGCCAGCAGTCCTAGGGGACAGGGTCCCACAGATACGCAGTATTTT.

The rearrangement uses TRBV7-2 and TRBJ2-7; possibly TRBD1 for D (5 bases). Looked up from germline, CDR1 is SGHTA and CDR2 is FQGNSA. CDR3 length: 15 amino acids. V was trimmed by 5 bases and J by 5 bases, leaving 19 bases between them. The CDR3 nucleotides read TGTGCCAGCAGCACAACCGACAGCCAGCGCCACGAGCAGTACTTC. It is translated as CASSTTDSQRHEQYF.

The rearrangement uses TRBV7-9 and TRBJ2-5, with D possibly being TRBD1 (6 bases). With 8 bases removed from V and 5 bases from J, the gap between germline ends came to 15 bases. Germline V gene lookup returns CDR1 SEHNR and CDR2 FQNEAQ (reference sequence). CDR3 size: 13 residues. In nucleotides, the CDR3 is TGTGCCAGCGACAGGAACCCCAGGGAGACCCAGTACTTC. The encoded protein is CASDRNPRETQYF.

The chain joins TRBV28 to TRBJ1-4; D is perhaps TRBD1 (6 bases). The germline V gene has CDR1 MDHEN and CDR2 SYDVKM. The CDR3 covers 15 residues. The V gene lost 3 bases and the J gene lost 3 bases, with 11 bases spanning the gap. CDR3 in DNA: TGTGCCAGCAGTTTTACAGGGAGGGCTAATGAAAAACTGTTTTTT. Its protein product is CASSFTGRANEKLFF.

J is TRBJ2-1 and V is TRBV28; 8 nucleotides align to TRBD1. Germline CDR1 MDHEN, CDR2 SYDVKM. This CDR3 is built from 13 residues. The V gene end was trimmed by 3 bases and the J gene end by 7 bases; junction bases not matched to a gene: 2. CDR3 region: CASSLWTGNEQFF. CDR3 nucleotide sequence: TGTGCCAGCAGTTTGTGGACAGGGAATGAGCAGTTCTTC.